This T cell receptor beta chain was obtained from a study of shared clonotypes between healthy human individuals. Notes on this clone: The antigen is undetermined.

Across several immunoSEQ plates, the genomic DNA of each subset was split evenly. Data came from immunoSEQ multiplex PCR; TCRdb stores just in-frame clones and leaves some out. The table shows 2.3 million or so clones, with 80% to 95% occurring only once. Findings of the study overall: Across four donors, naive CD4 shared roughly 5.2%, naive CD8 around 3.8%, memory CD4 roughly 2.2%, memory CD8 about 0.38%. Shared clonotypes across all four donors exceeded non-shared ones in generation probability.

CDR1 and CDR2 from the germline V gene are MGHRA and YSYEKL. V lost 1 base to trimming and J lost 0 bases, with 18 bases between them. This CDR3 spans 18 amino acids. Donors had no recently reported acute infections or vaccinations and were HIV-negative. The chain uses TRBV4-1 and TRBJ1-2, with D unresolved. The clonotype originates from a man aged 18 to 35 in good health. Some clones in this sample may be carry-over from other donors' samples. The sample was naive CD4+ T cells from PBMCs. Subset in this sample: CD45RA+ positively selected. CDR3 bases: TGCGCCAGCAGCCAAGTATGGCGATTTGGGAATTCTAACTATGGCTACACCTTC. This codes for CASSQVWRFGNSNYGYTF.